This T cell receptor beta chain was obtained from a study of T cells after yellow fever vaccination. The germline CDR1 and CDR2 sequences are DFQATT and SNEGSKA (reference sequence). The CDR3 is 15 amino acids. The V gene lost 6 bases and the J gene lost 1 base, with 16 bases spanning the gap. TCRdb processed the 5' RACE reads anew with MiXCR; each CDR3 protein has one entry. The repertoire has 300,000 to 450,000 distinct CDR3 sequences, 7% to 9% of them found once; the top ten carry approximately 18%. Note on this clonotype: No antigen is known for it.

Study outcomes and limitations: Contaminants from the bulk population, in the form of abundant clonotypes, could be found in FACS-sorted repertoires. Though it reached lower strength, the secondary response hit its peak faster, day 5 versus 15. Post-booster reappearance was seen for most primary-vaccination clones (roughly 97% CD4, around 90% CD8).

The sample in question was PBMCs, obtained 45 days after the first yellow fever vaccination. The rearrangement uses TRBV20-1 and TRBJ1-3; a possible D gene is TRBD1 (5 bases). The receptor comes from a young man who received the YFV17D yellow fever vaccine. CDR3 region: CSARAVRDSGNTIYF. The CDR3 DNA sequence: TGCAGTGCCAGGGCAGTAAGGGATTCTGGAAACACCATATATTTT.